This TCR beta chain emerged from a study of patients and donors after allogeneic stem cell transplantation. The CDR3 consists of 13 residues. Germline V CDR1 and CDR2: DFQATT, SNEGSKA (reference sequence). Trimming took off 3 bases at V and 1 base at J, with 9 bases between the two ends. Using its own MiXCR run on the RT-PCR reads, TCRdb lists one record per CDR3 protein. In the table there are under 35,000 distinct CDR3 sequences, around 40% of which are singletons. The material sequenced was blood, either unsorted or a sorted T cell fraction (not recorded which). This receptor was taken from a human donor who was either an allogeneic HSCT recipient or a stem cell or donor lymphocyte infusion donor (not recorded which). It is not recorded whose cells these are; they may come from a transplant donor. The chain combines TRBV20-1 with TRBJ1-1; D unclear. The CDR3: CSASWWGNTEAFF. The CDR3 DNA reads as TGCAGTGCTAGCTGGTGGGGGAACACTGAAGCTTTCTTT.